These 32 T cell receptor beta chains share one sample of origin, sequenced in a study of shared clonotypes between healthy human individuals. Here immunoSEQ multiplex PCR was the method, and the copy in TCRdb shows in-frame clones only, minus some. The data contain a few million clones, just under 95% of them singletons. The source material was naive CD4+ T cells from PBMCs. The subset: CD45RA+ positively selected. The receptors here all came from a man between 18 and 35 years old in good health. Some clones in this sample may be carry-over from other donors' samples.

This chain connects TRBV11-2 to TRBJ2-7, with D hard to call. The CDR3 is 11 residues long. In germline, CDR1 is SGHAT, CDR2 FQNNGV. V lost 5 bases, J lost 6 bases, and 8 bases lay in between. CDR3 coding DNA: TGTGCCAGCAGCATGGTTCTCGAGCAGTACTTC. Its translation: CASSMVLEQYF.

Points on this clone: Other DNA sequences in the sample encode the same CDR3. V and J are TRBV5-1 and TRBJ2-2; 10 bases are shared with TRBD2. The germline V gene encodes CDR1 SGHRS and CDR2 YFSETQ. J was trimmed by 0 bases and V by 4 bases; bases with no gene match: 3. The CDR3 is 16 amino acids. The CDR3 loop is CASSATSGPNTGELFF. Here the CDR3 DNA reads TGCGCCAGCAGCGCGACTAGCGGGCCGAACACCGGGGAGCTGTTTTTT.

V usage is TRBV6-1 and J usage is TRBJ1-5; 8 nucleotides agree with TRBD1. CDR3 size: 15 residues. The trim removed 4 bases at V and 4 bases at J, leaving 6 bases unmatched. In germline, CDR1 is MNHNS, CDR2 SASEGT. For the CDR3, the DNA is TGTGCCAGCAGTGGGAACCAGGGGGCTAATCAGCCCCAGCATTTT. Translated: CASSGNQGANQPQHF.

The CDR3 sequence is CASSSPGLRGGTEAFF. CDR3 nucleotide sequence: TGTGCCAGCAGTTCCCCGGGACTCCGAGGGGGCACTGAAGCTTTCTTT. The V call is TRBV28, the J call TRBJ1-1; TRBD1 might be the D (6 bases). Germline loops: CDR1 MDHEN, CDR2 SYDVKM. The CDR3 runs to 16 residues. Deletions cut 4 bases from V and 4 bases from J, with 19 bases between.

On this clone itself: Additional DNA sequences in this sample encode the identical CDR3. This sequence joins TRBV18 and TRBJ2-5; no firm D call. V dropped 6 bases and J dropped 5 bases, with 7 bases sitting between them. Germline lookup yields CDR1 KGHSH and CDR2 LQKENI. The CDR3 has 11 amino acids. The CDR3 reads CASSPKETQYF. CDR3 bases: TGTGCCAGCTCCCCGAAGGAGACCCAGTACTTC.

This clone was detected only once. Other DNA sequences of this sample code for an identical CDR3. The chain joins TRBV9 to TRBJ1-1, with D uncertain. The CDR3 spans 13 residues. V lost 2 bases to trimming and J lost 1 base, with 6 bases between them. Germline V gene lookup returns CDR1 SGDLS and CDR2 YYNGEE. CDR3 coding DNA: TGTGCCAGCAGCGTCCACCAGAACACTGAAGCTTTCTTT. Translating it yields CASSVHQNTEAFF.

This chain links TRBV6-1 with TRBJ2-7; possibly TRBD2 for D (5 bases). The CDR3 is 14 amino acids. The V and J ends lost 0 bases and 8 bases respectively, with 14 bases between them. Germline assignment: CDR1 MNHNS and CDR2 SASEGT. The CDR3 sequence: CASSEAHRGVKQYF. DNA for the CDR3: TGTGCCAGCAGTGAAGCGCACCGGGGAGTGAAGCAGTACTTC.

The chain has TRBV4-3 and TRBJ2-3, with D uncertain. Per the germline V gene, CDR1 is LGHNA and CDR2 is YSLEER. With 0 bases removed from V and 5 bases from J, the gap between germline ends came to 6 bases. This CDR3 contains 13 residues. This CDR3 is CASSQEERDTQYF. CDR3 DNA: TGCGCCAGCAGCCAAGAGGAGAGAGATACGCAGTATTTT.

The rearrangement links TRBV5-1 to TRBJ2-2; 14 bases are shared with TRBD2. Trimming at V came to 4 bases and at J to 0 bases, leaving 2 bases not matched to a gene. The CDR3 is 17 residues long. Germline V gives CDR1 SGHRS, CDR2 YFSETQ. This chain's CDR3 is CASSGTSGSPNTGELFF. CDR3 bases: TGCGCCAGCAGCGGGACTAGCGGGAGTCCGAACACCGGGGAGCTGTTTTTT.

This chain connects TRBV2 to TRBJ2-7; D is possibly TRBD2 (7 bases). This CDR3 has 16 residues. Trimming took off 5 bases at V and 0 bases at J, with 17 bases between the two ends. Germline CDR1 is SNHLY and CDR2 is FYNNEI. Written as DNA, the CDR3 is TGTGCCAGCAGTCCTATTCTAGGGGGGGACTCCTACGAGCAGTACTTC. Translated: CASSPILGGDSYEQYF.

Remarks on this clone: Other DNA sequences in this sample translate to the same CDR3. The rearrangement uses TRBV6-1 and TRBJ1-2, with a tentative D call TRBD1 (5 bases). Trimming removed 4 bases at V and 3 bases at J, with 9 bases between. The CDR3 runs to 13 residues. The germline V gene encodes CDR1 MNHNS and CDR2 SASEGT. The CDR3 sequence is CASSAQGDYGYTF. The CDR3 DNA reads TGTGCCAGCAGTGCCCAGGGTGACTATGGCTACACCTTC.

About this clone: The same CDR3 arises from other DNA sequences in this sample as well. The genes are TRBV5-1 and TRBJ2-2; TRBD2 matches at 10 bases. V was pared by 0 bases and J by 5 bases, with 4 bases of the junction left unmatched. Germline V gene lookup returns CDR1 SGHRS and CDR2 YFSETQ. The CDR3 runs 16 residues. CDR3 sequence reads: CASSLGLAGVTGELFF. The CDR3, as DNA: TGCGCCAGCAGCTTGGGGCTAGCGGGAGTAACCGGGGAGCTGTTTTTT.

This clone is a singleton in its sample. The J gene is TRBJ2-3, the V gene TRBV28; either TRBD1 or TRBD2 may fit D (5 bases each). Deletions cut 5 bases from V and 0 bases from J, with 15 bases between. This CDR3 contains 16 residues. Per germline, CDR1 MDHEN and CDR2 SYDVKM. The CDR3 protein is CASSGRWGSSTDTQYF. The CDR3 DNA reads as TGTGCCAGCAGTGGGAGATGGGGGAGCAGCACAGATACGCAGTATTTT.

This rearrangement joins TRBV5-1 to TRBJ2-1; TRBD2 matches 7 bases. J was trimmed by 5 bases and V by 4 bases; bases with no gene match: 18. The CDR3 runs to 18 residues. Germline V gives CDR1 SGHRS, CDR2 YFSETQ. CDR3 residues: CASSPSPSGTTTDNEQFF. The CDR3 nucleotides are TGCGCCAGCAGCCCTTCTCCCAGCGGGACGACCACTGACAATGAGCAGTTCTTC.

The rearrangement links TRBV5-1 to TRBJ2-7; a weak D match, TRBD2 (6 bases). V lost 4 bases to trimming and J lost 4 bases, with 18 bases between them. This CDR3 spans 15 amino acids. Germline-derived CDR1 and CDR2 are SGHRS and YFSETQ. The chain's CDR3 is CASSLSRGGEYEQYF. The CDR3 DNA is TGCGCCAGCAGCCTAAGTCGAGGAGGGGAGTACGAGCAGTACTTC. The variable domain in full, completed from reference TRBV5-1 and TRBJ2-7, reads KAGVTQTPRYLIKTRGQQVTLSCSPISGHRSVSWYQQTPGQGLQFLFEYFSETQRNKGNFPGRFSGRQFSNSRSEMNVSTLELGDSALYLCASSLSRGGEYEQYFGPGTRLTVT.

The CDR3 is CASSLDPDRAGRDYGYTF. CDR3 nucleotides: TGCGCCAGCAGCCTTGACCCGGACAGGGCTGGGCGGGACTATGGCTACACCTTC. The chain uses TRBV5-1 and TRBJ1-2, with 8 bases lining up with TRBD1. Germline lookup yields CDR1 SGHRS and CDR2 YFSETQ. Trimming cost V 4 bases and J 3 bases; bases outside gene matches: 17. This CDR3 contains 18 residues.

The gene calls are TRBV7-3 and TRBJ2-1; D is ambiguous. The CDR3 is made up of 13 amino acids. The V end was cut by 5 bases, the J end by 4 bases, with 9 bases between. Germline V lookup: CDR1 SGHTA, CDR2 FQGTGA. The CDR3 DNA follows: TGTGCCAGCAGCACCGGAGTTTACAATGAGCAGTTCTTC. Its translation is CASSTGVYNEQFF.

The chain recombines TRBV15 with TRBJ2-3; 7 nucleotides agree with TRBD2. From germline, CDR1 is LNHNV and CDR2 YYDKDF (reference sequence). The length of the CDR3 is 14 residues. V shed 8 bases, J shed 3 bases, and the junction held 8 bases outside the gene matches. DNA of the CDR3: TGTGCCACCCGGCGGCGGGAGAGGACAGATACGCAGTATTTT. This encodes CATRRRERTDTQYF.

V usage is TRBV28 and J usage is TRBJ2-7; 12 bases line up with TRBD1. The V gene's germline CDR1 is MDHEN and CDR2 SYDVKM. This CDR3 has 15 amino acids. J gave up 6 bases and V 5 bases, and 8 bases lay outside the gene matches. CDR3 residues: CASSRPGQGAGEQYF. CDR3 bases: TGTGCCAGCAGTCGACCGGGACAGGGGGCTGGCGAGCAGTACTTC.

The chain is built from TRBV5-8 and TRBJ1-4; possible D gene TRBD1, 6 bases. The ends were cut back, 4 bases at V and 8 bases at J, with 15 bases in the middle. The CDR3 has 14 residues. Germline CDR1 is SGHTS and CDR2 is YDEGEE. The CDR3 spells CASSPTGSLEKLFF. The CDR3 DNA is TGTGCCAGCAGCCCCACAGGGTCCCTGGAAAAACTGTTTTTT.

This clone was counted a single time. The CDR3 spells CSAQGGTGGGETQYF. CDR3 coding DNA: TGCAGCGCCCAAGGAGGGACAGGGGGAGGAGAGACCCAGTACTTC. The chain links TRBV29-1 to TRBJ2-5, with 11 nucleotides matching TRBD1. Germline V lookup: CDR1 SQVTM, CDR2 ANQGSEA. Unmatched junction bases numbered 11, after V lost 7 bases and J lost 4 bases. CDR3 length equals 15 residues.

CDR3 coding DNA: TGTGCCAGTAGTATCGTTATGGGGACAGGAGACTATGGCTACACCTTC. Its protein product is CASSIVMGTGDYGYTF. The chain joins TRBV19 to TRBJ1-2; 8 bases are shared with TRBD1. Trimming took 3 bases from V and 3 from J; bases not matched to a gene: 9. The CDR3 spans 16 residues. CDR1 and CDR2 (germline): LNHDA, SQIVND (reference sequence). Together with reference TRBV19 and TRBJ1-2, the CDR3 gives the full variable domain: DGGITQSPKYLFRKEGQNVTLSCEQNLNHDAMYWYRQDPGQGLRLIYYSQIVNDFQKGDIAEGYSVSREKKESFPLTVTSAQKNPTAFYLCASSIVMGTGDYGYTFGSGTRLTVV.

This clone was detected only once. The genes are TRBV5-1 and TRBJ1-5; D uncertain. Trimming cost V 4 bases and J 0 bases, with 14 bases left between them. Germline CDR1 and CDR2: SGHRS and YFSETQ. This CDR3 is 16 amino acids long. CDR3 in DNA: TGCGCCAGCAGCAGCGCCGGGCCTTATAGCAATCAGCCCCAGCATTTT. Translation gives CASSSAGPYSNQPQHF.

CDR3 in DNA: TGCGCCAGCAGCTTGGCGTCTAGCGGGAGTTTGGAGACCCAGTACTTC. It encodes CASSLASSGSLETQYF. The chain recombines TRBV5-1 with TRBJ2-5; 10 nucleotides align to TRBD2. Germline V lookup: CDR1 SGHRS, CDR2 YFSETQ. With 0 bases clipped from V and 5 bases from J, the junction kept 7 bases outside the gene matches. The CDR3 runs to 16 residues.

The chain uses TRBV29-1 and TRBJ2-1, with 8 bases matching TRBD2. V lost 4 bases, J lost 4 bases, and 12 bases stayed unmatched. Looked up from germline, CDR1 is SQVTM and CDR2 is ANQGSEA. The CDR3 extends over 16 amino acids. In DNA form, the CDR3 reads TGCAGCGTTGGATTGGCGTTAGCTAGCGGGTACAATGAGCAGTTCTTC. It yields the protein CSVGLALASGYNEQFF.

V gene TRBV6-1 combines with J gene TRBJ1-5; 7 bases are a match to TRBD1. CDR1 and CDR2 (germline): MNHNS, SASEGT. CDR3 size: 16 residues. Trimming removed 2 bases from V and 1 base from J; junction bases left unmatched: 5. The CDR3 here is CASSELETGSNQPQHF. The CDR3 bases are TGTGCCAGCAGTGAATTAGAGACAGGGAGCAATCAGCCCCAGCATTTT.

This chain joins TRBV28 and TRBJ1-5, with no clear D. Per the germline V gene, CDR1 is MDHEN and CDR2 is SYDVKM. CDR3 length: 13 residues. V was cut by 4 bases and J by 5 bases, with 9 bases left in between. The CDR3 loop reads CASSYATYQPQHF. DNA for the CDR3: TGTGCCAGCAGTTATGCGACTTATCAGCCCCAGCATTTT. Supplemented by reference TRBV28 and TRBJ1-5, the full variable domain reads DVKVTQSSRYLVKRTGEKVFLECVQDMDHENMFWYRQDPGLGLRLIYFSYDVKMKEKGDIPEGYSVSREKKERFSLILESASTNQTSMYLCASSYATYQPQHFGDGTRLSIL.

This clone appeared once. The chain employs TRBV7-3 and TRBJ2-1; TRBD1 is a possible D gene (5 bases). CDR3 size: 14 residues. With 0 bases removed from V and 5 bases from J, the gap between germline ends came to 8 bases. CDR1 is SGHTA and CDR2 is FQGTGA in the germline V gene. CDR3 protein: CASSLTRANNEQFF. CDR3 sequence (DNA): TGTGCCAGCAGCTTAACCAGGGCGAACAATGAGCAGTTCTTC.

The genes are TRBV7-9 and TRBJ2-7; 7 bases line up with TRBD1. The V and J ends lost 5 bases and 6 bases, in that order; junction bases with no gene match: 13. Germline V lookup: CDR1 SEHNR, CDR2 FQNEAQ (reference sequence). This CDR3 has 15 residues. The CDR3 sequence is CASSATLGQSSEQYF. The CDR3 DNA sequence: TGTGCCAGCAGCGCAACCCTGGGACAGTCGTCCGAGCAGTACTTC.

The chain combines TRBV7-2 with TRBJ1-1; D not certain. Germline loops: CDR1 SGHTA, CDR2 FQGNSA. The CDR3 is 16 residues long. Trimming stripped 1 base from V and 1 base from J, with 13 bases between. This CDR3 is CASSLDGWEGNTEAFF. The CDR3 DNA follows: TGTGCCAGCAGCTTAGATGGCTGGGAGGGGAACACTGAAGCTTTCTTT.

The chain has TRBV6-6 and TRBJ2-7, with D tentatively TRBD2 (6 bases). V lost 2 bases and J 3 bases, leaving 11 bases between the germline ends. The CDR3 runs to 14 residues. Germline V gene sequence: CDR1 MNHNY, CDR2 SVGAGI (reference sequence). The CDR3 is CASSYPEGGYEQYF. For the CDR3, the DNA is TGTGCCAGCAGTTACCCGGAGGGAGGCTACGAGCAGTACTTC.

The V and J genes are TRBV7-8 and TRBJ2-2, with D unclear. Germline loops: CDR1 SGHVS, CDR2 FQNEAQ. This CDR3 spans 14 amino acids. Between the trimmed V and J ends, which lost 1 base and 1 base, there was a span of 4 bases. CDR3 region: CASSLGQNTGELFF. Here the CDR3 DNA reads TGTGCCAGCAGCTTAGGACAGAACACCGGGGAGCTGTTTTTT.